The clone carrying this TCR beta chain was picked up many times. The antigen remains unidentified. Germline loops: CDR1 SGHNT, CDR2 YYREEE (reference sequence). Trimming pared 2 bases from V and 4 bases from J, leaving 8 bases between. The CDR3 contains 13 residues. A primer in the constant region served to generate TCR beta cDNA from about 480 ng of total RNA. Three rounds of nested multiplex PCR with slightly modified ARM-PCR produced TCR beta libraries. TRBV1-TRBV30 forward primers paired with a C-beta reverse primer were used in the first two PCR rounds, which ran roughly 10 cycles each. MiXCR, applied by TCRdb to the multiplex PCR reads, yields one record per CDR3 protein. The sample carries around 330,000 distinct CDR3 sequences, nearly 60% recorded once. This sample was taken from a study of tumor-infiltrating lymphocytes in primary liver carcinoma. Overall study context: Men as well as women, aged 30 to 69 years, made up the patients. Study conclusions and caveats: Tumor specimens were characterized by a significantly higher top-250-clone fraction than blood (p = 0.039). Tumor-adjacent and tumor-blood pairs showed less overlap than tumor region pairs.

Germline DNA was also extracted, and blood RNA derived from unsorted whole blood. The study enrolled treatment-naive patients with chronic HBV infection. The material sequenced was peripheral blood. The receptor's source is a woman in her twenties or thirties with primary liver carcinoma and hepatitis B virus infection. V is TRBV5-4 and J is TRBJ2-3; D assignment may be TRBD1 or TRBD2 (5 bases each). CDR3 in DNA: TGTGCCAGCAGCTTCGAGGGGCCAGATACGCAGTATTTT. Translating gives CASSFEGPDTQYF.